This passage covers 23 T cell receptor beta chains from one sample sequenced in a study of monozygotic twins with inflammatory bowel disease. TCRdb re-called the 5' RACE reads; every CDR3 protein appears as one record, without DNA. This sample's table reports around 410,000 distinct CDR3 sequences. Sequencing was performed on blood. The receptors here all came from a human donor with ulcerative colitis or Crohn's disease, or a healthy co-twin of an affected twin (not recorded which).

The chain joins TRBV7-2 to TRBJ2-7; TCRdb reports TRBD2, a call that lacks DNA to check it against. This CDR3 has 12 amino acids. Per germline, CDR1 SGHTA and CDR2 FQGNSA. The CDR3: CASSTGRDEQYF.

The chain couples TRBV7-9 to TRBJ2-3; TCRdb calls TRBD2, which cannot be checked without DNA. CDR1 and CDR2 from the germline V gene are SEHNR and FQNEAQ (reference sequence). The CDR3 length is 15 residues. CDR3 sequence reads: CASSLGTAITDTQYF. Full variable domain (remainder filled in from reference TRBV7-9 and TRBJ2-3): DTGVSQNPRHKITKRGQNVTFRCDPISEHNRLYWYRQTLGQGPEFLTYFQNEAQLEKSRLLSDRFSAERPKGSFSTLEIQRTEQGDSAMYLCASSLGTAITDTQYFGPGTRLTVL.

The V and J genes are TRBV29-1 and TRBJ2-7; as DNA is missing, the TRBD2 call by TCRdb cannot be tested. Germline CDR1 is SQVTM and CDR2 is ANQGSEA. There are 15 residues in the CDR3. CDR3 amino acids: CSFRVGGNGAYEQYF.

V gene TRBV19 combines with J gene TRBJ2-2; TCRdb's assignment of TRBD2 cannot be checked, as there is no DNA. The CDR3 covers 12 residues. CDR1 is LNHDA, CDR2 SQIVND, per germline (reference sequence). CDR3: CASGTFTGELFF.

The chain couples TRBV27 to TRBJ2-7; checking the TCRdb D call of TRBD1 is not possible without DNA. Per the germline V gene, CDR1 is MNHEY and CDR2 is SMNVEV (reference sequence). This CDR3 has 14 residues. This chain's CDR3 is CASSFVGQTYEQYF.

The chain employs TRBV6-5 and TRBJ1-4; TCRdb returns TRBD1, unconfirmable since there is no DNA. The CDR3 sequence is 15 residues long. From germline, CDR1 is MNHEY and CDR2 SVGAGI. CDR3 sequence: CASSLTGGKDEKLFF.

This chain uses TRBV20-1 with TRBJ2-3; TCRdb's assignment of TRBD2 cannot be checked, as there is no DNA. This CDR3 contains 17 residues. The germline V gene has CDR1 DFQATT and CDR2 SNEGSKA (reference sequence). CDR3 in amino acids: CSAGPSGLAGSTDTQYF.

The chain recombines TRBV7-2 with TRBJ2-1. This CDR3 comprises 15 residues. Germline CDR1 reads SGHTA; CDR2 reads FQGNSA. CDR3 amino acids: CASSLIFSGRNEQFF.

The V call is TRBV5-1, the J call TRBJ2-1; lacking DNA, the TRBD2 call made by TCRdb goes unchecked. Germline lookup yields CDR1 SGHRS and CDR2 YFSETQ. There are 16 residues in the CDR3. CDR3 residues: CASSSGAGGTYNEQFF.

V is TRBV11-2 and J is TRBJ2-7; TCRdb names TRBD2, which stays unverified in the absence of DNA. Germline V CDR1 and CDR2: SGHAT, FQNNGV. The CDR3 is 16 amino acids. CDR3 residues: CASRRVGIGRSYEQYF.

V gene TRBV7-3 combines with J gene TRBJ2-2; TCRdb's D call, TRBD2, is unchecked because there is no DNA. CDR1 and CDR2 from the germline V gene are SGHTA and FQGTGA. CDR3 length: 16 residues. CDR3 sequence reads: CASSPGGAANTGELFF. The complete variable domain, with remaining parts taken from reference TRBV7-3 and TRBJ2-2, reads GAGVSQTPSNKVTEKGKYVELRCDPISGHTALYWYRQSLGQGPEFLIYFQGTGAADDSGLPNDRFFAVRPEGSVSTLKIQRTERGDSAVYLCASSPGGAANTGELFFGEGSRLTVL.

The V and J genes are TRBV7-3 and TRBJ2-2. CDR1 is SGHTA, CDR2 FQGTGA, per germline. This CDR3 is built from 16 residues. The CDR3 spells CASSLSGLTNTGELFF.

The chain carries TRBV5-1 and TRBJ2-1; TCRdb indicates TRBD1, and absent DNA this call remains unverified. Germline CDR1 and CDR2: SGHRS and YFSETQ. This CDR3 contains 13 residues. CDR3 sequence reads: CASSSPVYNEQFF.

This chain connects TRBV4-2 to TRBJ2-2; TCRdb lists TRBD2, though no DNA is available to test this call. CDR3 size: 18 residues. Per the germline V gene, CDR1 is LGHNA and CDR2 is YNFKEQ. CDR3 loop: CASSQRRLAGGSAGELFF.

The chain is built from TRBV15 and TRBJ2-3; TCRdb's D call of TRBD2 is untestable without DNA. The CDR3 runs 16 residues. CDR1 is LNHNV, CDR2 YYDKDF, per germline (reference sequence). CDR3 residues: CATSREGAGPTDTQYF.

V gene TRBV9 combines with J gene TRBJ2-3; with no DNA, the TCRdb D assignment of TRBD2 cannot be verified. The CDR3 contains 15 residues. Germline lookup yields CDR1 SGDLS and CDR2 YYNGEE. The CDR3: CASSVGGGTKDTQYF.

The chain carries TRBV5-1 and TRBJ1-5; with no DNA, the TCRdb D assignment of TRBD1 cannot be verified. This CDR3 comprises 15 residues. Germline V CDR1 and CDR2: SGHRS, YFSETQ. CDR3 region: CASSQTGGRNQPQHF.

The CDR3 sequence is CASSPSSGRVEQFF. The chain uses TRBV7-2 and TRBJ2-1; as DNA is missing, the TRBD2 call by TCRdb cannot be tested. This CDR3 is 14 amino acids long. Germline V gene data show CDR1 as SGHTA and CDR2 as FQGNSA.

This chain uses TRBV5-1 with TRBJ2-7. This CDR3 is built from 13 residues. Germline CDR1 reads SGHRS; CDR2 reads YFSETQ. The CDR3 sequence: CASSWDDPYEQYF.

The chain carries TRBV12-3 or TRBV12-4 and TRBJ2-5; no DNA is available, so the TRBD1 call from TCRdb remains unchecked. This CDR3 has 15 residues. CDR3 in amino acids: CASSLNMKGSETQYF.

V usage is TRBV5-1 and J usage is TRBJ2-1; without DNA, the TCRdb call of TRBD2 cannot be checked. Germline lookup yields CDR1 SGHRS and CDR2 YFSETQ. The CDR3 extends over 12 amino acids. CDR3: CASKRSGGEQFF.

This chain joins TRBV5-5 and TRBJ2-7; the D call of TRBD2 rests on TCRdb alone, since no DNA is present to check it. Germline CDR1 reads SGHKS; CDR2 reads YYEKEE (reference sequence). The CDR3 consists of 17 residues. The chain's CDR3 is CASSLRLAGSKGGEQYF.

The chain is built from TRBV20-1 and TRBJ2-7; as DNA is missing, the TRBD1 call by TCRdb cannot be tested. From germline, CDR1 is DFQATT and CDR2 SNEGSKA (reference sequence). The CDR3 is 13 residues long. CDR3 region: CSARGGSRYEQYF.